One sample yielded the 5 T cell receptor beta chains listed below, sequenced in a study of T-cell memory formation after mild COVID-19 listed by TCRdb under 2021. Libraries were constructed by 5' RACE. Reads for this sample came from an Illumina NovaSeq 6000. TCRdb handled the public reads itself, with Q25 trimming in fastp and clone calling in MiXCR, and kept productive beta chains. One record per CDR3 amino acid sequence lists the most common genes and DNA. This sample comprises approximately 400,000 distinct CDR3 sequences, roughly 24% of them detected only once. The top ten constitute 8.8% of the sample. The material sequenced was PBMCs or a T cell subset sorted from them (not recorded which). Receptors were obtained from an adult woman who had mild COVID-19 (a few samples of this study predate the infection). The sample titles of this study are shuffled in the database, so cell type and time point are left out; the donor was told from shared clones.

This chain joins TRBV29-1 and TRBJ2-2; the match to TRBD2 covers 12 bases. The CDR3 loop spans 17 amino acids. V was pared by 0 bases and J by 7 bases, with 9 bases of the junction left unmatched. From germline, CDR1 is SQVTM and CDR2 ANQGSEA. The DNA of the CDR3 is TGCAGCGTTGAAGATCTCCCTAGCGGGGGGGCTAACGGGGAGCTGTTTTTT. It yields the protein CSVEDLPSGGANGELFF.

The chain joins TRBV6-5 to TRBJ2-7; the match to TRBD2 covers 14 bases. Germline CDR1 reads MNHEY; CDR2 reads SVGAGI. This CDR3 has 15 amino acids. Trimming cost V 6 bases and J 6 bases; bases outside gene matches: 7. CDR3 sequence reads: CASRSAGLAGVEQYF. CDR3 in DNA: TGTGCCAGCAGATCAGCGGGACTAGCGGGAGTCGAGCAGTACTTC.

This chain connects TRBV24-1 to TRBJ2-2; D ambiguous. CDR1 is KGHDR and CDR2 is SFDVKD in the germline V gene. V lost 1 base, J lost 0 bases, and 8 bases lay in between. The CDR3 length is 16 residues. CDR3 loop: CATSDFKLSNTGELFF. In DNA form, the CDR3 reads TGTGCCACCAGTGATTTTAAGCTTTCGAACACCGGGGAGCTGTTTTTT.

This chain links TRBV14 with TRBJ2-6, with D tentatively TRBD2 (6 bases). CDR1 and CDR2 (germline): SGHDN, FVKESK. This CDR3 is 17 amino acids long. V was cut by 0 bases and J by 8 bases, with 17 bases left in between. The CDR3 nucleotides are TGTGCCAGCAGCCAAGATCGGGAGAGGGTGCAGACCAACGTCCTGACTTTC. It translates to CASSQDRERVQTNVLTF.

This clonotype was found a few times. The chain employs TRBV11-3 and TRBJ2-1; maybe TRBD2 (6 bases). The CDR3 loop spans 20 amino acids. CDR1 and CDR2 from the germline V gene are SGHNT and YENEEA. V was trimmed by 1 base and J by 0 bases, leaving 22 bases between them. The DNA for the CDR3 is TGTGCCAGCAGCTTAGGCCTAGCGTCGGGGAGGAGGGACTCCTACAATGAGCAGTTCTTC. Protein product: CASSLGLASGRRDSYNEQFF.